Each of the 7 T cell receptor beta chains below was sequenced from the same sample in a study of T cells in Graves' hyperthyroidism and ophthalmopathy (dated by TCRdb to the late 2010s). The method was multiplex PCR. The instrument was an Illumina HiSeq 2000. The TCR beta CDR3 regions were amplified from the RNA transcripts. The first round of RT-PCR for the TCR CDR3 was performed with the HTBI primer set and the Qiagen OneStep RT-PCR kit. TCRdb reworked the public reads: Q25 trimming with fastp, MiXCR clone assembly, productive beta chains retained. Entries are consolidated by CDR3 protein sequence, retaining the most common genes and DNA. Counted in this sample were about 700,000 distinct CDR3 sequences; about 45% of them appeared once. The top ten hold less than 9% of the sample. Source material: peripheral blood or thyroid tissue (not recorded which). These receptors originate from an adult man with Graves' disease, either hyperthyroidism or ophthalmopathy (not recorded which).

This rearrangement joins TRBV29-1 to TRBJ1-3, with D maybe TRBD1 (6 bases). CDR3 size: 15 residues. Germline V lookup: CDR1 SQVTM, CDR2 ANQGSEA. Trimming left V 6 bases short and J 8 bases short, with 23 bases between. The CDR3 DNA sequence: TGCAGCGTGAGTCGGGACATTAACTATGGCTACACCATATATTTT. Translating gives CSVSRDINYGYTIYF. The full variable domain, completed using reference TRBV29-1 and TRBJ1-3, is SAVISQKPSRDICQRGTSLTIQCQVDSQVTMMFWYRQQPGQSLTLIATANQGSEATYESGFVIDKFPISRPNLTFSTLTVSNMSPEDSSIYLCSVSRDINYGYTIYFGEGSWLTVV.

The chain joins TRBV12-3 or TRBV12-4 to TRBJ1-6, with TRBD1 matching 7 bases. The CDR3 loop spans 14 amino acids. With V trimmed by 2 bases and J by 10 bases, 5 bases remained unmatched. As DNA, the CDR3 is TGTGCCAGCAGTTTAATCCAGGGGGGCTCACCCCTCCACTTT. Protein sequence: CASSLIQGGSPLHF.

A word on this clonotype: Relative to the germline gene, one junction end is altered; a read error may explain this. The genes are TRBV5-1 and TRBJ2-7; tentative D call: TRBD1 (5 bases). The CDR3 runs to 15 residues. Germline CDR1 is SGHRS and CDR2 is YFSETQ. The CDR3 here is CASSLNPGMTYQQYF. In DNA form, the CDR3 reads TGCGCCAGCAGCTTGAACCCAGGGATGACCTACCAGCAGTACTTC.

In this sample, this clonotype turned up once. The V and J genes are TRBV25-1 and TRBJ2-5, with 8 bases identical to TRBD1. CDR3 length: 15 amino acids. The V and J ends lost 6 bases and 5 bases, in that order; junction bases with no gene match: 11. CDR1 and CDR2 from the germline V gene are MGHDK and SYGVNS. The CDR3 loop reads CASSPQDRAGETQYF. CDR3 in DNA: TGTGCCAGCAGCCCCCAGGACAGGGCCGGGGAGACCCAGTACTTC.

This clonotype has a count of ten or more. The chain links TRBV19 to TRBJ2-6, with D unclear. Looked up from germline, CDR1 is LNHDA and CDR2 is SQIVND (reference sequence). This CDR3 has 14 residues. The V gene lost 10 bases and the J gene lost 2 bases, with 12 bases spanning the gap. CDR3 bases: TGTGCCAATCGAGCGCCAGCTGGGGCCAACGTCCTGACTTTC. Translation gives CANRAPAGANVLTF. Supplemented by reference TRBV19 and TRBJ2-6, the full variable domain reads DGGITQSPKYLFRKEGQNVTLSCEQNLNHDAMYWYRQDPGQGLRLIYYSQIVNDFQKGDIAEGYSVSREKKESFPLTVTSAQKNPTAFYLCANRAPAGANVLTFGAGSRLTVL.

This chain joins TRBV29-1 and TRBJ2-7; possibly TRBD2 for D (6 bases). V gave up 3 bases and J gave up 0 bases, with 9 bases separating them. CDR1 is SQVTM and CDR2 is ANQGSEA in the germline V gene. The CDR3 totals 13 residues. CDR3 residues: CSVDAGFSYEQYF. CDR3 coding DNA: TGCAGCGTTGATGCGGGGTTCTCCTACGAGCAGTACTTC.

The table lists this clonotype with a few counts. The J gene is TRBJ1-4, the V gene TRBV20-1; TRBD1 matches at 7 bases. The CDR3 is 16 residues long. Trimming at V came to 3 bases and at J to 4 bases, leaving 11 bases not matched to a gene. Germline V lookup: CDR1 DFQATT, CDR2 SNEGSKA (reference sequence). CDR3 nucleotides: TGCAGTGCTAGGGTAAACAGGGGAGCGAGTAATGAAAAACTGTTTTTT. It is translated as CSARVNRGASNEKLFF.